One and the same sample provided the 2 T cell receptor beta chains below, sequenced in a study of cytomegalovirus exposure and HLA in healthy donors. The primer mix had 60 Vbeta and 13 Jbeta primers. Some clones are missing from TCRdb's copy, which holds only in-frame ones; the method was immunoSEQ multiplex PCR. The sample lists 120,000 or so clones; roughly 80% were seen once. Sequenced input: PBMCs. These TCRs come from a man between 18 and 29 years old in good health and CMV-seropositive.

The chain is built from TRBV7-2 and TRBJ2-7; 7 bases line up with TRBD1. J was trimmed by 2 bases and V by 4 bases; bases with no gene match: 8. From germline, CDR1 is SGHTA and CDR2 FQGNSA. This CDR3 has 15 amino acids. CDR3 protein: CASSSKQTGPYEQYF. The CDR3 bases are TGTGCCAGCAGCTCGAAACAGACAGGGCCCTACGAGCAGTACTTC. Based on the CDR3 plus reference TRBV7-2 and TRBJ2-7, the full variable domain is GAGVSQSPSNKVTEKGKDVELRCDPISGHTALYWYRQSLGQGLEFLIYFQGNSAPDKSGLPSDRFSAERTGGSVSTLTIQRTQQEDSAVYLCASSSKQTGPYEQYFGPGTRLTVT.

This chain links TRBV6-1 with TRBJ2-7; no reliable D call. V lost 1 base and J lost 2, with 21 bases in between. There are 18 residues in the CDR3. Germline CDR1 is MNHNS and CDR2 is SASEGT. This CDR3 reads CASSEGESAAVWAYEQYF. The CDR3 DNA sequence: TGTGCCAGCAGTGAAGGCGAGTCGGCGGCAGTCTGGGCCTACGAGCAGTACTTC.